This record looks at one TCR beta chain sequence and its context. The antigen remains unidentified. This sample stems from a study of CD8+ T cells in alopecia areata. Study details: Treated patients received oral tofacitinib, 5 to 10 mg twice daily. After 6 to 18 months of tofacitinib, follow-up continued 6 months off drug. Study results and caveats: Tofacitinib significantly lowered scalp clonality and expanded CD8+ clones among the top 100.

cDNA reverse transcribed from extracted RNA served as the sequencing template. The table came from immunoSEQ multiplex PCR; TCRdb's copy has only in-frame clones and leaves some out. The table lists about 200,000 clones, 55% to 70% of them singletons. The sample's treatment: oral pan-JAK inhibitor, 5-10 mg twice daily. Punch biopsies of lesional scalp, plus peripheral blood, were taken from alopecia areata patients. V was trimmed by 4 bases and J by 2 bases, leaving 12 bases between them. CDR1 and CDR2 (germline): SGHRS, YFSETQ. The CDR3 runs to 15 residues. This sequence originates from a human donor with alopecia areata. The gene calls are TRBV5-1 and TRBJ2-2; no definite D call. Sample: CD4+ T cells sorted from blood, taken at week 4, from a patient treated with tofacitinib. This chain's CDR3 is CASSVRPGNTGELFF. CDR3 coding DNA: TGCGCCAGCAGCGTCCGCCCTGGTAACACCGGGGAGCTGTTTTTT.